The rows below give T cell receptor beta chains drawn from one sample of a study of cytomegalovirus exposure and HLA in healthy donors. Some clones are missing from TCRdb's copy, which holds only in-frame ones; the method was immunoSEQ multiplex PCR. The data show over 85,000 clones, approximately 77% seen once. The sample comprised PBMCs. These receptors all come from a male donor in good health and CMV-seropositive. Both conserved end residues are part of each CDR3. Fields, in order: J gene, clone size, V gene, D gene, CDR3 protein, CDR3 DNA. D genes are given only for firm matches. For some rows the clone size is stated as once, few or many, or as a class when expanded; others skip it.

J gene: TRBJ2-5; clone size: -; V gene: TRBV30; D gene: -; CDR3 protein: CAWSVLSLETQYF; CDR3 DNA: TGTGCCTGGAGTGTCCTATCTTTGGAGACCCAGTACTTC
J gene: TRBJ2-2; clone size: -; V gene: TRBV9; D gene: -; CDR3 protein: CASSAHTNTGELFF; CDR3 DNA: TGTGCCAGCAGCGCCCATACAAACACCGGGGAGCTGTTTTTT
J gene: TRBJ1-1; clone size: -; V gene: TRBV5-6; D gene: -; CDR3 protein: CASSAGTVNTEAFF; CDR3 DNA: TGTGCCAGCAGCGCCGGGACTGTGAACACTGAAGCTTTCTTT
J gene: TRBJ2-5; clone size: -; V gene: TRBV4-1; D gene: TRBD2; CDR3 protein: CASSQQRELTQYF; CDR3 DNA: TGCGCCAGCAGCCAGCAGCGGGAGTTGACCCAGTACTTC
J gene: TRBJ2-5; clone size: -; V gene: TRBV11-2; D gene: TRBD2; CDR3 protein: CASSFGAGDQETQYF; CDR3 DNA: TGTGCCAGCAGCTTCGGGGCGGGAGACCAAGAGACCCAGTACTTC
J gene: TRBJ2-2; clone size: -; V gene: TRBV9; D gene: -; CDR3 protein: CASSYQGIPGELFF; CDR3 DNA: TGTGCCAGCAGTTACCAGGGGATACCCGGGGAGCTGTTTTTT
J gene: TRBJ2-7; clone size: -; V gene: TRBV5-1; D gene: -; CDR3 protein: CASSLFVGGSYEQYF; CDR3 DNA: TGCGCCAGCAGCTTGTTTGTGGGAGGCTCCTACGAGCAGTACTTC
J gene: TRBJ1-3; clone size: -; V gene: TRBV6-1; D gene: -; CDR3 protein: CASSPRGGSGNTIYF; CDR3 DNA: TGTGCCAGCAGTCCTCGGGGGGGCTCTGGAAACACCATATATTTT
J gene: TRBJ2-7; clone size: -; V gene: TRBV21-1; D gene: -; CDR3 protein: CASSQRIAGIFCEQYF; CDR3 DNA: TGTGCCAGCAGCCAACGAATAGCGGGAATTTTCTGCGAGCAGTACTTC
J gene: TRBJ2-7; clone size: -; V gene: TRBV7-2; D gene: TRBD2; CDR3 protein: CASSQTSGSPYEQYF; CDR3 DNA: TGTGCCAGCAGCCAGACTAGCGGGAGTCCCTACGAGCAGTACTTC
J gene: TRBJ2-3; clone size: -; V gene: TRBV7-2; D gene: -; CDR3 protein: CASSLVLATDTQYF; CDR3 DNA: TGTGCCAGCAGCTTAGTTCTAGCCACAGATACGCAGTATTTT
J gene: TRBJ2-7; clone size: -; V gene: TRBV5-8; D gene: -; CDR3 protein: CASSPGPGYEQYF; CDR3 DNA: TGTGCCAGCAGCCCCGGGCCAGGGTACGAGCAGTACTTC
J gene: TRBJ2-1; clone size: -; V gene: TRBV11-1; D gene: TRBD2; CDR3 protein: CASSFDRVGSGRYEQFF; CDR3 DNA: TGTGCCAGCAGCTTTGACAGGGTTGGTAGCGGGAGATATGAGCAGTTCTTC
J gene: TRBJ2-7; clone size: -; V gene: TRBV5-1; D gene: -; CDR3 protein: CASSPSGGSRGYEQYF; CDR3 DNA: TGCGCCAGCAGCCCCTCCGGGGGAAGTCGGGGCTACGAGCAGTACTTC
J gene: TRBJ1-1; clone size: -; V gene: TRBV2; D gene: -; CDR3 protein: CASRARSLNTEAFF; CDR3 DNA: TGTGCCAGCAGGGCCAGATCGCTGAACACTGAAGCTTTCTTT
J gene: TRBJ1-2; clone size: -; V gene: TRBV10-3; D gene: -; CDR3 protein: CAITPRGGYGYTF; CDR3 DNA: TGTGCCATCACCCCCAGGGGTGGCTATGGCTACACCTTC
J gene: TRBJ1-1; clone size: -; V gene: TRBV7-2; D gene: -; CDR3 protein: CASSYSDRLNTEAFF; CDR3 DNA: TGTGCCAGCAGCTACTCCGACAGACTGAACACTGAAGCTTTCTTT
J gene: TRBJ2-6; clone size: -; V gene: TRBV5-8; D gene: -; CDR3 protein: CASSPGGANVLTF; CDR3 DNA: TGTGCCAGCAGCCCGGGGGGGGCCAACGTCCTGACTTTC
J gene: TRBJ1-1; clone size: few; V gene: TRBV19; D gene: -; CDR3 protein: CASSVKGDTEAFF; CDR3 DNA: TGTGCCAGTAGTGTTAAAGGGGACACTGAAGCTTTCTTT
J gene: TRBJ2-7; clone size: -; V gene: TRBV6-6; D gene: -; CDR3 protein: CASRPDRVYEQYF; CDR3 DNA: TGTGCCAGCAGACCCGACAGAGTCTACGAGCAGTACTTC
J gene: TRBJ2-5; clone size: -; V gene: TRBV4-1; D gene: TRBD2; CDR3 protein: CASSSRTSFVVETQYF; CDR3 DNA: TGCGCCAGCAGCTCCCGGACTAGCTTTGTAGTGGAGACCCAGTACTTC
J gene: TRBJ1-2; clone size: -; V gene: TRBV6-5; D gene: -; CDR3 protein: CASSYSNSNYGYTF; CDR3 DNA: TGTGCCAGCAGTTACTCGAACTCGAACTATGGCTACACCTTC
J gene: TRBJ2-7; clone size: -; V gene: TRBV7-9; D gene: -; CDR3 protein: CASSSSIYEQYF; CDR3 DNA: TGTGCCAGCAGCTCTAGTATCTACGAGCAGTACTTC
J gene: TRBJ2-1; clone size: -; V gene: TRBV5-4; D gene: TRBD2; CDR3 protein: CASSQTSGSYNEQFF; CDR3 DNA: TGTGCCAGCAGCCAGACTAGCGGAAGTTACAATGAGCAGTTCTTC
J gene: TRBJ1-2; clone size: -; V gene: TRBV5-4; D gene: -; CDR3 protein: CASSPTLSTTHGYTF; CDR3 DNA: TGTGCCAGCAGCCCTACTTTATCCACCACGCATGGCTACACCTTC
J gene: TRBJ2-7; clone size: once; V gene: TRBV2; D gene: TRBD2; CDR3 protein: CASKELAGTNNEQYF; CDR3 DNA: TGTGCCAGCAAAGAGCTAGCGGGGACTAACAACGAGCAGTACTTC
J gene: TRBJ2-3; clone size: -; V gene: TRBV5-5; D gene: -; CDR3 protein: CASSYDLEPDTQYF; CDR3 DNA: TGTGCCAGCAGTTACGACCTAGAACCAGATACGCAGTATTTT
J gene: TRBJ1-2; clone size: few; V gene: TRBV5-4; D gene: TRBD1; CDR3 protein: CASSLAADRGYGYTF; CDR3 DNA: TGTGCCAGCAGCTTGGCCGCCGACAGGGGATATGGCTACACCTTC
J gene: TRBJ1-4; clone size: -; V gene: TRBV5-1; D gene: TRBD1; CDR3 protein: CASSFSGGTNEKLFF; CDR3 DNA: TGCGCCAGCAGCTTTTCAGGGGGAACTAATGAAAAACTGTTTTTT
J gene: TRBJ2-1; clone size: -; V gene: TRBV2; D gene: -; CDR3 protein: CASSDSALRLEFF; CDR3 DNA: TGTGCCAGCAGCGACTCAGCGCTTAGGTTGGAGTTCTTC
J gene: TRBJ2-5; clone size: once; V gene: TRBV19; D gene: TRBD2; CDR3 protein: CASSMPGRETQYF; CDR3 DNA: TGTGCCAGTAGTATGCCCGGGAGGGAGACCCAGTACTTC
J gene: TRBJ2-3; clone size: -; V gene: TRBV10-3; D gene: TRBD2; CDR3 protein: CAISESRLAGGPGTDTQYF; CDR3 DNA: TGTGCCATCAGTGAGTCGAGACTAGCGGGAGGGCCGGGCACAGATACGCAGTATTTT
J gene: TRBJ2-1; clone size: few; V gene: TRBV10-3; D gene: -; CDR3 protein: CAISAGDGNEQFF; CDR3 DNA: TGTGCCATCAGTGCGGGGGACGGCAATGAGCAGTTCTTC
J gene: TRBJ2-6; clone size: once; V gene: TRBV5-8; D gene: TRBD2; CDR3 protein: CASSLERGSGANVLTF; CDR3 DNA: TGTGCCAGCAGCTTGGAGCGGGGGTCTGGGGCCAACGTCCTGACTTTC
J gene: TRBJ2-3; clone size: -; V gene: TRBV25-1; D gene: -; CDR3 protein: CASSDLDREADTQYF; CDR3 DNA: TGTGCCAGCAGTGACCTAGACAGGGAGGCAGATACGCAGTATTTT
J gene: TRBJ2-7; clone size: -; V gene: TRBV28; D gene: -; CDR3 protein: CASSPARLGYEQYF; CDR3 DNA: TGTGCCAGCAGTCCTGCCCGGCTAGGCTACGAGCAGTACTTC
J gene: TRBJ1-1; clone size: -; V gene: TRBV7-2; D gene: -; CDR3 protein: CASSARPGHGRSNTEAFF; CDR3 DNA: TGTGCCAGCAGCGCCCGGCCGGGACACGGTCGGTCAAACACTGAAGCTTTCTTT
J gene: TRBJ1-2; clone size: -; V gene: TRBV28; D gene: -; CDR3 protein: CASSAAPGRKNGYTF; CDR3 DNA: TGTGCCAGCAGTGCTGCGCCGGGTCGTAAGAATGGCTACACCTTC
J gene: TRBJ2-2; clone size: once; V gene: TRBV5-1; D gene: TRBD2; CDR3 protein: CASSRTRDTGELFF; CDR3 DNA: TGCGCCAGCAGCAGGACTAGGGACACCGGGGAGCTGTTTTTT
J gene: TRBJ1-6; clone size: few; V gene: TRBV9; D gene: TRBD1; CDR3 protein: CASSATGGVGSSPLHF; CDR3 DNA: TGTGCCAGCAGCGCCACAGGGGGCGTTGGTAGTTCACCCCTCCACTTT
J gene: TRBJ1-3; clone size: -; V gene: TRBV5-6; D gene: -; CDR3 protein: CASSPTSSGNTIYF; CDR3 DNA: TGTGCCAGCAGCCCAACAAGCTCTGGAAACACCATATATTTT
J gene: TRBJ1-1; clone size: -; V gene: TRBV6-1; D gene: -; CDR3 protein: CASSPTALDLQAFF; CDR3 DNA: TGTGCCAGCAGTCCGACAGCCTTGGACCTCCAAGCTTTCTTT
J gene: TRBJ2-3; clone size: -; V gene: TRBV6-6; D gene: TRBD2; CDR3 protein: CASSYSIAGGGDTQYF; CDR3 DNA: TGTGCCAGCAGTTACTCGATAGCGGGAGGGGGGGATACGCAGTATTTT
J gene: TRBJ2-1; clone size: once; V gene: TRBV30; D gene: TRBD2; CDR3 protein: CAWSGWRENYNEQFF; CDR3 DNA: TGTGCCTGGAGCGGGTGGCGGGAGAACTACAATGAGCAGTTCTTC
J gene: TRBJ1-6; clone size: -; V gene: TRBV2; D gene: TRBD1; CDR3 protein: CASRDRGDNSPLHF; CDR3 DNA: TGTGCCAGCAGGGACAGGGGTGATAATTCACCCCTCCACTTT
J gene: TRBJ2-7; clone size: -; V gene: TRBV5-3; D gene: -; CDR3 protein: CARSIDGTQNGTYEQYF; CDR3 DNA: TGTGCCAGAAGCATAGATGGGACTCAGAATGGCACCTACGAGCAGTACTTC
J gene: TRBJ2-1; clone size: once; V gene: TRBV9; D gene: TRBD2; CDR3 protein: CASSVDGLAGFIF; CDR3 DNA: TGTGCCAGCAGCGTAGATGGGCTAGCGGGATTTATCTTC
J gene: TRBJ2-7; clone size: -; V gene: TRBV11-2; D gene: TRBD2; CDR3 protein: CASSQLTGGRESYEQYF; CDR3 DNA: TGTGCCAGCAGTCAACTTACGGGCGGGAGAGAGTCCTACGAGCAGTACTTC
J gene: TRBJ2-1; clone size: -; V gene: TRBV2; D gene: -; CDR3 protein: CASGFRGEQFF; CDR3 DNA: TGTGCCAGCGGGTTTAGGGGTGAGCAGTTCTTC
J gene: TRBJ2-3; clone size: once; V gene: TRBV18; D gene: TRBD1; CDR3 protein: CASSTGVSDTQYF; CDR3 DNA: TGTGCCAGCTCAACAGGGGTATCAGATACGCAGTATTTT
J gene: TRBJ1-1; clone size: -; V gene: TRBV4-2; D gene: -; CDR3 protein: CASSQPAGRTEAFF; CDR3 DNA: TGTGCCAGCAGCCAACCTGCAGGGCGCACTGAAGCTTTCTTT
J gene: TRBJ2-4; clone size: -; V gene: TRBV6-1; D gene: -; CDR3 protein: CASSEGENIQYF; CDR3 DNA: TGTGCCAGCAGTGAAGGAGAAAACATTCAGTACTTC
J gene: TRBJ2-7; clone size: -; V gene: TRBV7-6; D gene: TRBD1; CDR3 protein: CASSLEGALNEQYF; CDR3 DNA: TGTGCCAGCAGCTTAGAGGGGGCGCTGAACGAGCAGTACTTC
J gene: TRBJ1-1; clone size: -; V gene: TRBV29-1; D gene: -; CDR3 protein: CSVTGRRTEAFF; CDR3 DNA: TGCAGCGTCACGGGAAGACGGACTGAAGCTTTCTTT
J gene: TRBJ2-3; clone size: -; V gene: TRBV5-4; D gene: TRBD1; CDR3 protein: CASMDRRTDTQYF; CDR3 DNA: TGTGCCAGCATGGACAGGCGCACAGATACGCAGTATTTT
J gene: TRBJ2-2; clone size: once; V gene: TRBV10-2; D gene: TRBD1; CDR3 protein: CASSSLGTGKKGELFF; CDR3 DNA: TGCGCCAGCAGTAGTCTCGGGACAGGGAAGAAGGGGGAGCTGTTTTTT
J gene: TRBJ2-7; clone size: once; V gene: TRBV28; D gene: TRBD1; CDR3 protein: CASRDPGQPTYEQYF; CDR3 DNA: TGTGCCAGCAGGGACCCGGGACAGCCGACCTACGAGCAGTACTTC
J gene: TRBJ2-7; clone size: -; V gene: TRBV27; D gene: TRBD1; CDR3 protein: CASRPGTGIIHEQYF; CDR3 DNA: TGTGCCAGCAGGCCCGGGACAGGGATAATCCACGAGCAGTACTTC
J gene: TRBJ2-5; clone size: -; V gene: TRBV5-1; D gene: TRBD1; CDR3 protein: CASRTGQGDETQYF; CDR3 DNA: TGCGCCAGCAGAACGGGACAGGGGGACGAGACCCAGTACTTC